This note documents a single TCR beta chain sequence. Its antigen remains unknown. Germline CDR1 reads KGHDR; CDR2 reads SFDVKD. The V and J ends lost 9 bases and 2 bases respectively, with 22 bases between them. The CDR3 is 17 amino acids. The sample originates from a study of blood T cells in healthy people across ages. Study results and limitations: The study found TCR beta diversity correlated strongly with naive T cell percentage.

Next came a second PCR, run for 7 to 11 cycles, which used a sample-barcoded 5' primer along with a J-beta primer mix. TCRdb re-called the 5' RACE reads through MiXCR, storing one row per CDR3 protein. The sample shows some 1.5 million distinct CDR3 sequences, approximately 28% of them seen only once. The chain combines TRBV24-1 with TRBJ1-5; D may be TRBD1 (5 bases). The clonotype originates from a woman in her 30s in good health. Sequencing was performed on blood. CDR3 protein: CATFTIQDGKRNQPQHF. In DNA, the CDR3 is TGTGCCACCTTCACCATACAGGACGGGAAACGCAATCAGCCCCAGCATTTT.